Following are 11 T cell receptor beta chains from one sample sequenced in a study of blood T cell repertoires in COVID-19. Profiled with immunoSEQ multiplex PCR; TCRdb holds only in-frame clones, not every one. The sample has about 110,000 clones, 84% seen once. The specimen was peripheral blood. These TCRs come from a woman at least 80 years old with active or convalescent COVID-19.

This clone showed up just once. The rearrangement uses TRBV19 and TRBJ1-5, with 7 nucleotides matching TRBD1. The CDR3 consists of 14 residues. With V trimmed by 9 bases and J by 6 bases, 11 bases remained unmatched. Germline V CDR1 and CDR2: LNHDA, SQIVND (reference sequence). The CDR3 DNA reads TGTGCCAGCTTAGACAGGGTTAGAAGTCAGCCCCAGCATTTT. As protein: CASLDRVRSQPQHF.

This chain joins TRBV28 and TRBJ2-7; 9 nucleotides agree with TRBD2. The ends lost 6 bases at V and 4 bases at J; junction bases unmatched: 7. The CDR3 consists of 14 residues. CDR1 is MDHEN and CDR2 is SYDVKM in the germline V gene. DNA of the CDR3: TGTGCCAGCAGGTCCCCTAGCGGGGCGTACGAGCAGTACTTC. Residues: CASRSPSGAYEQYF.

This CDR3 reads CASSLSGPYNEQFF. CDR3 nucleotides: TGTGCCAGCAGCCTCAGCGGGCCCTACAATGAGCAGTTCTTC. The genes are TRBV14 and TRBJ2-1; tentative D call: TRBD2 (6 bases). CDR1 is SGHDN, CDR2 FVKESK, per germline. The V end was cut by 4 bases, the J end by 2 bases, with 9 bases between. The CDR3 covers 14 residues.

The chain employs TRBV10-3 and TRBJ2-4; 7 nucleotides align to TRBD1. In germline, CDR1 is ENHRY, CDR2 SYGVKD. There are 16 residues in the CDR3. With V trimmed by 3 bases and J by 0 bases, 5 bases remained unmatched. CDR3 nucleotide sequence: TGTGCCATCAGTGAAGGGGGACAGCTAGCCAAAAACATTCAGTACTTC. It translates to CAISEGGQLAKNIQYF.

This chain connects TRBV18 to TRBJ2-2; 15 nucleotides agree with TRBD2. CDR1 and CDR2 (germline): KGHSH, LQKENI. The CDR3 length is 19 residues. V gave up 6 bases and J gave up 4 bases; unmatched junction bases: 12. The CDR3 loop is CASSRAPGLAGGGTGELFF. CDR3 in DNA: TGTGCCAGCTCGCGGGCACCGGGACTAGCGGGAGGAGGCACCGGGGAGCTGTTTTTT.

V gene TRBV7-3 combines with J gene TRBJ2-3; 8 nucleotides match TRBD2. This CDR3 has 15 residues. Germline loops: CDR1 SGHTA, CDR2 FQGTGA. Trimming cost V 2 bases and J 4 bases; bases outside gene matches: 5. CDR3: CASSLYTGGSDTQYF. In nucleotides, the CDR3 is TGTGCCAGCAGCTTATATACGGGGGGGTCAGATACGCAGTATTTT. The whole variable domain, filled in from reference TRBV7-3 and TRBJ2-3, reads GAGVSQTPSNKVTEKGKYVELRCDPISGHTALYWYRQSLGQGPEFLIYFQGTGAADDSGLPNDRFFAVRPEGSVSTLKIQRTERGDSAVYLCASSLYTGGSDTQYFGPGTRLTVL.

The chain is built from TRBV5-1 and TRBJ2-1, with 8 bases lining up with TRBD2. Trimming took 0 bases from V and 8 from J; bases not matched to a gene: 4. In germline, CDR1 is SGHRS, CDR2 YFSETQ. This CDR3 comprises 14 residues. CDR3 in DNA: TGCGCCAGCAGCTTGGCTAGCGGGTCCCATGAGCAGTTCTTC. Amino acid sequence: CASSLASGSHEQFF.

V and J are TRBV19 and TRBJ2-1; 8 bases are a match to TRBD2. This CDR3 comprises 15 residues. The germline CDR1 and CDR2 sequences are LNHDA and SQIVND (reference sequence). V shed 6 bases and J 2 bases; nucleotides not matched to a gene: 6. Written as DNA, the CDR3 is TGTGCCAGTAGGGATAGCGGGGCTCCCTACAATGAGCAGTTCTTC. Translating gives CASRDSGAPYNEQFF.

This clone has only one observation. J is TRBJ2-7 and V is TRBV5-1; the match to TRBD2 covers 14 bases. Germline loops: CDR1 SGHRS, CDR2 YFSETQ. J was trimmed by 6 bases and V by 4 bases; bases with no gene match: 9. The CDR3 has 16 amino acids. CDR3 coding DNA: TGCGCCAGCAGCGTACCGGGACTAGCGGGAGTGGGCGAGCAGTACTTC. This codes for CASSVPGLAGVGEQYF.

The V gene is TRBV9, the J gene TRBJ1-2; 9 bases are shared with TRBD1. Germline CDR1 SGDLS, CDR2 YYNGEE. Trimming at V came to 4 bases and at J to 9 bases, leaving 10 bases not matched to a gene. The CDR3 extends over 14 amino acids. As DNA, the CDR3 is TGTGCCAGCAGCTCCCGGACAGGGGAAGCGCGCTACACCTTC. Translating it yields CASSSRTGEARYTF. The whole variable domain, remainder taken from reference TRBV9 and TRBJ1-2, is DSGVTQTPKHLITATGQRVTLRCSPRSGDLSVYWYQQSLDQGLQFLIQYYNGEERAKGNILERFSAQQFPDLHSELNLSSLELGDSALYFCASSSRTGEARYTFGSGTRLTVV.

The rearrangement joins TRBV19 to TRBJ2-5; D gene uncertain. Trimming removed 4 bases at V and 2 bases at J, with 8 bases between. The CDR3 spans 13 residues. Germline CDR1 and CDR2: LNHDA and SQIVND (reference sequence). CDR3 in DNA: TGTGCCAGTAGTAACACAGAGCAAGAGACCCAGTACTTC. Amino acid sequence: CASSNTEQETQYF.